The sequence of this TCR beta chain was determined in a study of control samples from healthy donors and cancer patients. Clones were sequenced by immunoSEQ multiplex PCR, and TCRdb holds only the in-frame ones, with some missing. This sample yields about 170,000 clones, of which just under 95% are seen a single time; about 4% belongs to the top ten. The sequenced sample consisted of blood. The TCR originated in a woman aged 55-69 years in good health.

CDR3 nucleotides: TGTGCCAGCAGCTTGGTGGGGCCCAATCAGCCCCAGCATTTT. Protein product: CASSLVGPNQPQHF. V is TRBV5-6 and J is TRBJ1-5; a weak D match, TRBD1 (5 bases). CDR3 length: 14 amino acids. Germline assignment: CDR1 SGHDT and CDR2 YYEEEE. Trimming left V 0 bases short and J 3 bases short, with 7 bases between.